These 31 T cell receptor beta chains came from one sample sequenced in a study of cytomegalovirus exposure and HLA in healthy donors (dated by TCRdb to the late 2010s). Library generation was performed with the immunoSEQ multiplex PCR assay. As stored in TCRdb, this immuneACCESS dataset retains in-frame rearrangements with V and J assigned. A fraction of the clones does not appear; measured against another copy, unresolved V genes explain less than half of the discrepancy, and the remainder lacks a known reason. The sample table records 160,000 or so clones; approximately 89% of these occur just once. The top ten clonotypes cover 2% to 3% of the sample. The source material was PBMCs. The receptors here all came from a man between 18 and 35 years old in good health and CMV-seropositive.

The chain carries TRBV7-2 and TRBJ2-1; TRBD2 aligns across 13 bases. V trimming: 5 bases; J trimming: 10 bases; junction bases outside the gene matches: 8. This CDR3 comprises 15 residues. Germline V gene data show CDR1 as SGHTA and CDR2 as FQGNSA. The CDR3 here is CASSPGTSGIREQFF. For the CDR3, the DNA is TGTGCCAGCAGCCCAGGGACTAGCGGGATTAGGGAGCAGTTCTTC.

CDR3 protein: CASSSTVQGTQYF. The CDR3 bases are TGTGCCAGCAGCTCCACAGTTCAGGGGACCCAGTACTTC. The chain combines TRBV7-3 with TRBJ2-5; D is possibly TRBD1 (5 bases). Trimming stripped 4 bases from V and 7 bases from J, with 13 bases between. CDR1 SGHTA and CDR2 FQGTGA come from the germline V gene. There are 13 residues in the CDR3.

The sample holds one count of this clone. This sequence joins TRBV5-4 and TRBJ2-3; D may be TRBD2 (6 bases). V was pared by 4 bases and J by 1 base, with 16 bases between. Germline CDR1 SGHNT, CDR2 YYREEE (reference sequence). This CDR3 is 16 amino acids long. CDR3 in amino acids: CASSRGAVRGTDTQYF. In DNA form, the CDR3 reads TGTGCCAGCAGCCGCGGGGCAGTTCGGGGCACAGATACGCAGTATTTT.

This clone has just a few counts. The CDR3, as DNA: TGCGCCAGCAGCCAAGACGGCGGGAGGACCGGGGAGCTGTTTTTT. This encodes CASSQDGGRTGELFF. The chain joins TRBV4-1 to TRBJ2-2; 8 bases agree with TRBD2. CDR3 length: 15 amino acids. Germline V gene lookup returns CDR1 MGHRA and CDR2 YSYEKL. The V and J ends lost 0 bases and 5 bases, in that order; junction bases with no gene match: 2.

V is TRBV5-6 and J is TRBJ2-1; tentatively, D is TRBD1 (6 bases). Trimming left V 1 base short and J 8 bases short, with 10 bases between. CDR1 and CDR2 (germline): SGHDT, YYEEEE. This CDR3 comprises 13 residues. CDR3 DNA: TGTGCCAGCAGCTTGACAGGGAAAGATGAGCAGTTCTTC. It is translated as CASSLTGKDEQFF.

V usage is TRBV28 and J usage is TRBJ2-3; no clear D. With 4 bases removed from V and 2 bases from J, the gap between germline ends came to 13 bases. This CDR3 is built from 15 residues. The germline gives CDR1 MDHEN, CDR2 SYDVKM. Written as DNA, the CDR3 is TGTGCCAGCAGTTACGCCCTTTCCTACACAGATACGCAGTATTTT. Translation: CASSYALSYTDTQYF.

V usage is TRBV6-6 and J usage is TRBJ1-3; the D gene is possibly TRBD1 (6 bases). This CDR3 spans 16 amino acids. Germline loops: CDR1 MNHNY, CDR2 SVGAGI (reference sequence). The V end was cut by 0 bases, the J end by 2 bases, with 11 bases between. The CDR3: CASSYSGQRPGNTIYF. The CDR3 nucleotides read TGTGCCAGCAGTTACTCAGGACAGCGACCTGGAAACACCATATATTTT.

Here the CDR3 DNA reads TGCGCCAGCACTTACGAGCAGTACTTC. It is translated as CASTYEQYF. The gene calls are TRBV5-1 and TRBJ2-7; D is undetermined. CDR1 and CDR2 from the germline V gene are SGHRS and YFSETQ. The ends were cut back, 6 bases at V and 4 bases at J, with 2 bases in the middle. There are 9 residues in the CDR3.

V and J are TRBV18 and TRBJ2-1, with 8 bases aligning to TRBD2. Germline loops: CDR1 KGHSH, CDR2 LQKENI. The length of the CDR3 is 18 residues. V was clipped by 5 bases and J by 4 bases; unmatched bases: 16. The CDR3 spells CASSFLPSTSGGYNEQFF. CDR3 DNA: TGTGCCAGCTCATTCCTACCTTCGACCAGCGGGGGATACAATGAGCAGTTCTTC. The full variable domain, with the rest looked up from reference TRBV18 and TRBJ2-1, is NAGVMQNPRHLVRRRGQEARLRCSPMKGHSHVYWYRQLPEEGLKFMVYLQKENIIDESGMPKERFSAEFPKEGPSILRIQQVVRGDSAAYFCASSFLPSTSGGYNEQFFGPGTRLTVL.

The gene calls are TRBV10-2 and TRBJ1-1; D gene uncertain. The V and J ends lost 3 bases and 3 bases respectively, with 11 bases between them. This CDR3 spans 14 amino acids. Germline CDR1 is WSHSY and CDR2 is SAAADI. CDR3 amino acids: CASSEILEDTEAFF. The CDR3 DNA is TGCGCCAGCAGTGAAATTCTAGAGGACACTGAAGCTTTCTTT.

The chain couples TRBV4-3 to TRBJ2-3; 7 nucleotides align to TRBD2. The germline V gene encodes CDR1 LGHNA and CDR2 YSLEER. The CDR3 is 17 amino acids. V was pared by 0 bases and J by 8 bases, with 14 bases of the junction left unmatched. The CDR3, as DNA: TGCGCCAGCAGCCAAGAACAGCGGGACGCACTCTTGGGTACGCAGTATTTT. This translates into CASSQEQRDALLGTQYF.

The V and J genes are TRBV28 and TRBJ1-3; 7 nucleotides match TRBD1. V gave up 2 bases and J gave up 5 bases; unmatched junction bases: 3. CDR3 size: 14 residues. The germline V gene encodes CDR1 MDHEN and CDR2 SYDVKM. CDR3 amino acids: CASSLRGRRNTIYF. The CDR3 bases are TGTGCCAGCAGTTTAAGGGGGCGCAGAAACACCATATATTTT.

The rearrangement links TRBV13 to TRBJ2-5; 9 bases map to TRBD2. Unmatched junction bases numbered 9, after V lost 5 bases and J lost 5 bases. The CDR3 consists of 15 residues. CDR1 PRHDT and CDR2 FYEKMQ come from the germline V gene (reference sequence). CDR3 DNA sequence: TGTGCCAGCAGCCCCCGGCGGGAGGGCGGGGAGACCCAGTACTTC. Encoded protein: CASSPRREGGETQYF.

The chain is built from TRBV6-5 and TRBJ1-1; TRBD1 aligns across 7 bases. V shed 8 bases and J 4 bases; nucleotides not matched to a gene: 10. Germline V gene lookup returns CDR1 MNHEY and CDR2 SVGAGI. This CDR3 has 14 residues. This CDR3 is CASAGTAERTEAFF. The CDR3 bases are TGTGCCAGCGCCGGGACAGCCGAACGCACTGAAGCTTTCTTT.

The chain links TRBV19 to TRBJ1-1; the D gene is possibly TRBD1 (5 bases). The CDR3 has 14 amino acids. V shed 5 bases and J shed 0 bases, with 10 bases lying between them. The germline V gene has CDR1 LNHDA and CDR2 SQIVND (reference sequence). CDR3 sequence (DNA): TGTGCCAGTAGTTTTGACAGATTGAACACTGAAGCTTTCTTT. It translates to CASSFDRLNTEAFF.

This clone was observed a single time. The chain recombines TRBV25-1 with TRBJ1-2; no firm D call. There are 11 residues in the CDR3. Germline loops: CDR1 MGHDK, CDR2 SYGVNS. Trimming shortened V by 1 base and J by 6 bases, and 3 bases separated the two germline ends. CDR3 sequence: CASSESNGYTF. In DNA, the CDR3 is TGTGCCAGCAGTGAATCAAATGGCTACACCTTC.

V is TRBV19 and J is TRBJ1-4, with D tentatively TRBD1 (6 bases). The CDR3 totals 14 residues. Germline CDR1 reads LNHDA; CDR2 reads SQIVND (reference sequence). V was shortened by 6 bases and J by 1 base, with 9 bases between the two germline ends. The CDR3 region is CASRIQGTNEKLFF. CDR3 coding DNA: TGTGCCAGTAGAATACAGGGAACTAATGAAAAACTGTTTTTT.

The chain uses TRBV4-1 and TRBJ1-6, with 7 nucleotides matching TRBD1. The CDR3 extends over 16 amino acids. The V gene's germline CDR1 is MGHRA and CDR2 YSYEKL. V lost 4 bases, J lost 7 bases, and 10 bases stayed unmatched. The CDR3, as DNA: TGCGCCAGCAGCCCGACCGGGGACAGAGTCAATTCACCCCTCCACTTT. This gives the protein CASSPTGDRVNSPLHF.

In this sample, this clone turned up once. This chain uses TRBV5-8 with TRBJ2-7, with 13 bases lining up with TRBD2. The CDR3 has 17 amino acids. CDR1 SGHTS and CDR2 YDEGEE come from the germline V gene. V shed 4 bases, J shed 0 bases, and the junction held 7 bases outside the gene matches. The chain's CDR3 is CASSRGTSGTGSYEQYF. The DNA of the CDR3 is TGTGCCAGCAGCCGAGGGACTAGCGGGACCGGCTCCTACGAGCAGTACTTC.

The chain combines TRBV4-2 with TRBJ1-4, with 7 bases lining up with TRBD1. The CDR3 contains 16 residues. From germline, CDR1 is LGHNA and CDR2 YNFKEQ. The V and J ends lost 4 bases and 5 bases, in that order; junction bases with no gene match: 10. The CDR3 DNA sequence: TGTGCCAGCAGCCCAGGGGGAAGAGAAACCAATGAAAAACTGTTTTTT. It translates to CASSPGGRETNEKLFF.

V is TRBV25-1 and J is TRBJ1-2; D remains unclear. Germline V gives CDR1 MGHDK, CDR2 SYGVNS. Trimming pared 2 bases from V and 1 base from J, leaving 5 bases between. The CDR3 has 13 amino acids. CDR3 nucleotide sequence: TGTGCCAGCAGTGAAGAGGGTAACTATGGCTACACCTTC. This codes for CASSEEGNYGYTF.

The genes are TRBV27 and TRBJ1-2, with TRBD1 identical over 7 bases. Per germline, CDR1 MNHEY and CDR2 SMNVEV (reference sequence). The length of the CDR3 is 15 residues. The V segment lost 6 bases and the J segment 8 bases; nucleotides outside the gene matches: 15. The CDR3 spells CASRGTGARHSGYTF. The CDR3 DNA reads TGTGCCAGCAGAGGAACAGGGGCCCGACACTCCGGCTACACCTTC.

The chain recombines TRBV6-5 with TRBJ2-1, with D maybe TRBD2 (6 bases). V was cut by 6 bases and J by 7 bases, with 19 bases left in between. Germline V gene data show CDR1 as MNHEY and CDR2 as SVGAGI. The CDR3 spans 15 residues. CDR3 protein: CASSFFGRAGNEQFF. CDR3 coding DNA: TGTGCCAGCAGCTTTTTCGGGCGGGCGGGGAATGAGCAGTTCTTC.

The chain joins TRBV30 to TRBJ2-7, with 10 bases matching TRBD1. Germline V gives CDR1 GTSNPN, CDR2 SVGIG (reference sequence). Trimming cost V 3 bases and J 3 bases; bases outside gene matches: 2. The CDR3 is 13 residues long. The CDR3 DNA is TGTGCCTGGAGGGACAGGGGGAACTACGAGCAGTACTTC. Translated: CAWRDRGNYEQYF.

The chain is built from TRBV7-9 and TRBJ1-3, with a tentative D call TRBD1 (5 bases). Trimming shortened V by 5 bases and J by 0 bases, and 14 bases separated the two germline ends. The germline CDR1 and CDR2 sequences are SEHNR and FQNEAQ (reference sequence). CDR3 length equals 16 residues. This chain's CDR3 is CASSPRTLYSGNTIYF. In DNA, the CDR3 is TGTGCCAGCAGCCCGCGGACACTCTACTCTGGAAACACCATATATTTT.

This clone appeared a few times. The chain has TRBV6-4 and TRBJ2-7, with D possibly matching TRBD1 (6 bases). CDR3 length equals 11 residues. Per the germline V gene, CDR1 is MRHNA and CDR2 is SNTAGT. V was pared by 7 bases and J by 6 bases, with 10 bases between. The CDR3, as DNA: TGTGCCAGCACAGGGGCGGGCGAGCAGTACTTC. Encoded protein: CASTGAGEQYF.

The chain joins TRBV23-1 to TRBJ2-7; a weak D match, TRBD1 (5 bases). TRBV23-1 counts as an open reading frame of uncertain function. The CDR3 runs to 20 residues. V was clipped by 10 bases and J by 2 bases, with 36 bases between them. CDR3 sequence (DNA): TGCGCCACCCCAGTTCCCCAAATTGTTTGGGTCGGACACCCTACCTACGAGCAGTACTTC. This gives the protein CATPVPQIVWVGHPTYEQYF.

The genes are TRBV5-1 and TRBJ2-1; possible D gene TRBD2, 6 bases. CDR3 size: 15 residues. Trimming cost V 3 bases and J 4 bases, with 14 bases left between them. CDR1 and CDR2 (germline): SGHRS, YFSETQ. The CDR3 spells CASSSEAGRYNEQFF. The CDR3 nucleotides read TGCGCCAGCAGCTCGGAGGCGGGGAGATACAATGAGCAGTTCTTC.

This clone has more than one count but fewer than ten. The V gene is TRBV5-4, the J gene TRBJ1-1; D is undetermined. Germline V gives CDR1 SGHNT, CDR2 YYREEE (reference sequence). Trimming left V 2 bases short and J 5 bases short, with 7 bases between. The CDR3 runs to 12 residues. CDR3 in DNA: TGTGCCAGCAGCTTTGGAGGGACTGAAGCTTTCTTT. This sequence encodes CASSFGGTEAFF.

This chain joins TRBV29-1 and TRBJ1-1; D gene uncertain. The germline V and J ends were trimmed by 4 bases and 6 bases, with 15 bases remaining between them. The CDR3 runs to 13 residues. Per the germline V gene, CDR1 is SQVTM and CDR2 is ANQGSEA. CDR3 in amino acids: CSVVITWRSEAFF. The CDR3 DNA is TGCAGCGTTGTGATAACTTGGAGGTCTGAAGCTTTCTTT.

V and J are TRBV9 and TRBJ2-3; D is perhaps TRBD1 (5 bases). V was shortened by 3 bases and J by 1 base, with 12 bases between the two germline ends. This CDR3 has 15 amino acids. Germline V gene lookup returns CDR1 SGDLS and CDR2 YYNGEE. CDR3 DNA: TGTGCCAGCAGCGGTGACAGTGCCCGCACAGATACGCAGTATTTT. It yields the protein CASSGDSARTDTQYF.